This T cell receptor (beta chain) derives from a study of blood T cell repertoires in COVID-19 (dated by TCRdb to about 2020). For context, the study as a whole: Samples covering the acute and convalescent phases of COVID-19 were provided by collaborators in the United States, Italy and Spain. Samples were obtained from the ongoing ImmuneRACE study (first 160 participants) and from about 1,300 subjects provided by 6 global collaborators. The material from the prospective study consisted of cDNA or gDNA derived from T cells, B-cell-depleted T cells, or PBMCs. The repertoires were made available in a free public database intended to serve as a resource for research on the immune response to SARS-CoV-2. Subjects who had been exposed to COVID-19, were actively infected with it, or had recovered from it provided the deeply sampled blood TCRbeta repertoires that made up the dataset. The sample metadata nearly always contained a de-identified subject ID, COVID-19 status, age in years and sex. Where available, HLA class I and class II types were obtained from metadata supplied by the sample provider rather than from assay-based typing.

Another Seattle source contributed samples from volunteer blood donors who had recovered from COVID-19. Whole blood was collected in K2EDTA tubes by collaborating institutions according to the institutions' own protocols. For TCRbeta analysis, collaborator samples were shipped as frozen whole blood, as isolated PBMCs, or as DNA extracted from either sample type. On this clone: Its antigen is not yet known. Base-call qualities are not available, and no considerably larger clone is one nucleotide away.

TCRbeta CDR3 regions were amplified from genomic DNA by means of the immunoSEQ Assay, a bias-controlled multiplex PCR. Per the original workflow: The number of nucleated cells in each sample was estimated by amplification of reference gene primers within the assay. To quantify the absolute abundance of each unique TCRbeta CDR3 rearrangement, sequence reads were collapsed and filtered. For each sample, productive Simpson clonality was calculated by taking the square root of Simpson's diversity index across productive rearrangements. TCRdb re-hosts the immuneACCESS table, in-frame sequences only. Its copies lack some clones; in the studies checked, an unresolved V gene accounts for under half of them, and the cause for the rest is not known. That table gives V, J and clone size, and the DNA gave D and trimming. The sample yields about 260,000 clones; approximately 89% were counted once. The ten largest clones capture about 9.2% of the sample.

Paper-wide results and their limitations: Clinical and demographic metadata were provided uncurated, with the amount varying by source and participant.

The TCR originated in a man aged 40-49 years who had recovered from COVID-19. The specimen sequenced was peripheral blood.

CDR3 reads: CASSPGGNSPLHF. The DNA sequence reads TGTGCCAGCAGTCCAGGGGGAAATTCACCCCTCCACTTT. The rearranged chain carries TRBV28 and TRBJ1-6; 7 bases in the middle match TRBD1. The germline V gene gives CDR1 as MDHEN and CDR2 as SYDVKM. V is cut back by 5 bases and J by 7 bases, with 2 bases in the junction unmatched. Reading from cysteine to phenylalanine, the CDR3 counts 13 amino acids. The kept DNA is CDR3 alone, 39 bases in frame from the first base.